These T cell receptor beta chains were read from a single sample in a study of tumor and adjacent non-tumor tissue in lung cancer. MiXCR, applied by TCRdb to the multiplex PCR reads, yields one record per CDR3 protein. The table has about 44,000 distinct CDR3 sequences, under 75% seen once. Sample: distant non-tumor lung tissue. These receptors were taken from a woman in her 70s with non-small cell lung cancer. Both conserved end residues are part of each CDR3. D genes are given only for firm matches. Some rows have no size entry. The others give once, few or many, or a class for an expanded clone.

D gene,J gene,CDR3 length,V gene,clone size,CDR3 protein,CDR3 DNA
NA,TRBJ1-1,13,TRBV11-3,NA,CATSLGPGAEALF,TGTGCCACCAGTTTAGGCCCGGGAGCTGAAGCTCTCTTT
NA,TRBJ2-7,13,TRBV20-1,many,CSAREDSTYEQYF,TGCAGTGCTAGGGAGGACTCGACCTACGAGCAGTACTTC
NA,TRBJ2-2,15,TRBV7-9,few,CASSFNSLDTGELFF,TGTGCCAGCAGCTTTAACTCCCTAGACACCGGGGAGCTGTTTTTT
TRBD1,TRBJ2-2,17,TRBV4-2,NA,CASSHGQGAINIGELFF,TGTGCCAGCAGCCATGGACAGGGGGCAATAAACATCGGGGAGCTGTTTTTT
TRBD2,TRBJ2-3,15,TRBV12-3/TRBV12-4,NA,CDISLAGVHPDTHYF,TGTGACATCAGTTTAGCGGGAGTCCACCCAGATACGCATTATTTT
NA,TRBJ2-7,14,TRBV6-6,many,CASSYSISSYEQYF,TGTGCCAGCAGTTACAGTATAAGCTCCTACGAGCAGTACTTC
NA,TRBJ2-2,17,TRBV7-3,NA,CASSLTPSERNTGELFF,TGTGCCAGCAGCCTAACCCCTAGTGAGAGGAACACCGGGGAGCTGTTTTTT
NA,TRBJ1-4,18,TRBV10-3,many,CAISESAGNRETNEKLFF,TGTGCCATCAGTGAGTCGGCAGGGAATCGAGAAACTAATGAAAAACTGTTTTTT
TRBD2,TRBJ2-7,13,TRBV29-1,NA,CSVGGLAGYEQHF,TGCAGCGTTGGGGGACTAGCGGGCTACGAGCAGCACTTT
TRBD1,TRBJ2-3,13,TRBV6-2/TRBV6-3,NA,CANSRDSTDTQYF,TGTGCCAACAGTCGGGACAGCACAGATACGCAATATTTT
NA,TRBJ1-5,14,TRBV12-3/TRBV12-4,NA,CASSPSGDNQQQHF,TGCGCCAGCAGCCCTTCTGGGGACAATCAGCAACAGCATTTT
NA,TRBJ2-6,15,TRBV29-1,NA,CSVEDRSSGANLLTF,TGCAGCGTCGAAGACAGGAGCTCTGGGGCCAACCTCCTGACTTTC
NA,TRBJ2-7,15,TRBV5-6,once,CASSSYRDWGNEQYF,TGTGCCAGCAGCAGTTACCGTGACTGGGGCAACGAGCAGTACTTC
TRBD2,TRBJ2-1,16,TRBV6-2/TRBV6-3,NA,CASSYEREVRYNEQFF,TGTGCCAGCTCTTATGAGCGGGAGGTTCGCTACAATGAGCAGTTCTTC
TRBD1,TRBJ2-7,14,TRBV6-2/TRBV6-3,NA,CARTLDRGPYEQYF,TGTGCCAGGACCCTGGACAGGGGCCCCTACGAGCAGTACTTC
NA,TRBJ2-3,14,TRBV7-9,many,CASSYTGFTDTQYF,TGTGCCAGCAGCTACACAGGGTTCACAGATACGCAGTATTTT
NA,TRBJ2-6,15,TRBV29-1,few,CGVEDRSSGANVPTF,TGCGGCGTTGAAGACAGGAGCTCTGGGGCCAACGTCCCGACTTTC
TRBD1,TRBJ1-6,17,TRBV4-1,many,CASSQETGDVGVSPLHF,TGCGCCAGCAGCCAAGAGACAGGGGACGTTGGGGTTTCACCCCTCCACTTT
NA,TRBJ2-1,13,TRBV20-1,NA,CSVLPLALDEQFF,TGCAGCGTCCTACCCCTTGCGCTCGATGAGCAGTTCTTC
TRBD2,TRBJ2-7,16,TRBV28,NA,CASSLAELAGAYEQYF,TGTGCCAGCAGCCTGGCGGAACTAGCGGGGGCCTACGAACAGTACTTC
TRBD1,TRBJ1-5,13,TRBV28,few,CASRGDRGAAQHF,TGTGCCAGCAGGGGGGACAGGGGGGCGGCCCAGCATTTT
NA,TRBJ1-2,14,TRBV6-5,NA,CDSSYHGGNYDYTF,TGTGACAGCAGTTACCATGGAGGAAACTATGACTACACCTTC
NA,TRBJ2-3,13,TRBV12-3/TRBV12-4,NA,CASSASGMDTQYF,TGTGCCAGCAGTGCCTCAGGTATGGATACGCAGTATTTT
NA,TRBJ2-1,15,TRBV12-3/TRBV12-4,NA,CTSSLPGTYYNEQFF,TGTACCAGCAGCCTCCCCGGGACTTACTACAATGAGCAGTTCTTC
TRBD2,TRBJ2-3,16,TRBV6-5,many,CASSLWEGQRTDTQYF,TGTGCCAGCAGTTTATGGGAGGGCCAGAGGACAGATACGCAGTATTTT
NA,TRBJ2-7,18,TRBV7-9,NA,CANRNVAGREAISYEQYF,TGTGCCAACAGAAATGTGGCGGGACGGGAAGCCATTTCCTACGAGCAGTACTTC
TRBD1,TRBJ1-5,15,TRBV10-2,NA,CAGSDGRTGYQPQLF,TGCGCCGGCAGTGATGGGAGGACAGGGTATCAGCCCCAGCTTTTT
TRBD1,TRBJ2-7,13,TRBV5-5,once,CTSSLGQYYEQYF,TGTACCAGCAGCTTGGGACAGTACTACGAACAGTACTTC
TRBD2,TRBJ2-3,17,TRBV28,few,CASSLLSASGSTDTQYF,TGTGCCAGCAGTTTACTCTCGGCTAGCGGAAGCACAGATACGCAGTATTTT
TRBD2,TRBJ2-1,24,TRBV20-1,NA,CSARSSAGLARVPESRSMSYEQFF,TGCAGTGCTAGATCCTCAGCCGGACTAGCACGAGTGCCTGAATCCCGGTCAATGTCCTATGAGCAGTTCTTC
NA,TRBJ2-3,11,TRBV7-9,many,CASSPTDTQYF,TGTGCCAGCAGCCCCACAGATACGCAGTATTTT
NA,TRBJ2-7,12,TRBV6-1,once,CASSHRDTEQYF,TGTGCCAGCAGTCACCGGGACACCGAACAGTACTTC
TRBD2,TRBJ2-1,16,TRBV5-1,many,CASSHWGGASYNEQFF,TGCGCCAGCAGCCACTGGGGGGGAGCCTCCTACAATGAGCAGTTCTTC
NA,TRBJ2-1,15,TRBV11-2,NA,CASSLVEGPSHEQFF,TGTGCCAGCAGCTTAGTGGAGGGGCCTAGTCATGAGCAGTTCTTC
TRBD1,TRBJ1-1,13,TRBV10-3,many,CAISPPDRSEAFF,TGTGCCATCAGTCCACCGGACAGGTCTGAAGCTTTCTTT
NA,TRBJ2-7,14,TRBV6-1,NA,CTSSEGGQGNEQYF,TGTACCAGCAGTGAAGGGGGACAAGGTAACGAGCAGTACTTC
TRBD1,TRBJ1-1,17,TRBV6-5,many,CASSYSGTGGLNTEAFF,TGTGCCAGCAGTTACTCGGGGACAGGGGGTTTGAACACTGAAGCTTTCTTT
TRBD1,TRBJ2-3,15,TRBV20-1,many,CSASESGQGTDTQYF,TGCAGTGCTAGCGAATCTGGACAGGGAACCGATACGCAGTATTTT
NA,TRBJ2-7,17,TRBV6-5,NA,CASSYEPGDGSTLEQYF,TGTGCCAGCAGTTACGAGCCTGGGGACGGGAGTACCTTAGAGCAGTACTTC
NA,TRBJ1-5,16,TRBV6-1,few,CAISGRGRNSNQPQHF,TGTGCCATCAGTGGACGTGGTAGAAATAGCAATCAGCCCCAGCATTTT
TRBD1,TRBJ2-3,13,TRBV29-1,many,CSVDRPGGDTQYF,TGCAGCGTTGATAGACCAGGGGGAGATACGCAGTATTTT
TRBD1,TRBJ1-5,14,TRBV6-2/TRBV6-3,many,CASRGQGVAQPQHF,TGTGCCAGCAGGGGACAGGGTGTTGCTCAGCCCCAGCATTTT
TRBD2,TRBJ2-3,16,TRBV15,few,CATSKRAGGPGDTQYF,TGTGCCACCAGCAAAAGAGCGGGAGGGCCCGGAGATACGCAGTATTTT